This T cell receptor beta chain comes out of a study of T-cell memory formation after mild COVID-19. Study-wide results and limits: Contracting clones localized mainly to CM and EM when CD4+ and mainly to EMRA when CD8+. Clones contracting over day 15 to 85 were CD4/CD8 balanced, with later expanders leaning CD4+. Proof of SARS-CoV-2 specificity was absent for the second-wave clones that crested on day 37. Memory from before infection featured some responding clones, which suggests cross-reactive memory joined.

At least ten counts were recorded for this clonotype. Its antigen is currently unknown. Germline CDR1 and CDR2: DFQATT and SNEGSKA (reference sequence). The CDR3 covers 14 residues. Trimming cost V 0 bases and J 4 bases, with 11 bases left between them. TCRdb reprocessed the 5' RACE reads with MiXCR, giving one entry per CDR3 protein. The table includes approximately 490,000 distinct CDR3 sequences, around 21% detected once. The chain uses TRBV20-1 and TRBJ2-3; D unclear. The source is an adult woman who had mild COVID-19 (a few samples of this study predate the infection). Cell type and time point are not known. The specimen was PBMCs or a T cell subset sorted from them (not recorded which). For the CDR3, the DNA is TGCAGTGCTAGAGAGGGCCCAGAAGCAGATACGCAGTATTTT. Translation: CSAREGPEADTQYF.